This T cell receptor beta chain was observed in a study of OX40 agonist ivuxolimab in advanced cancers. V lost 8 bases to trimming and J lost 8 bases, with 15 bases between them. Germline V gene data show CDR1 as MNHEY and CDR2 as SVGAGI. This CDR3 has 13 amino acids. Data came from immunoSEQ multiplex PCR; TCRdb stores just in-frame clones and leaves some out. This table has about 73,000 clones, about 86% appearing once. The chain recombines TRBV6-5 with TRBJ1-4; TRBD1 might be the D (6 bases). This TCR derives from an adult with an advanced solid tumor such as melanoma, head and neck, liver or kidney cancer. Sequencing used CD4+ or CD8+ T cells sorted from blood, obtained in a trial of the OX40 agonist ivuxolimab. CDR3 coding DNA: TGTGCCAGCGGCCAGGGGCCCCGGGAAAAACTGTTTTTT. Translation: CASGQGPREKLFF.